This passage covers 27 T cell receptor beta chains from one sample sequenced in a study of OX40 agonist ivuxolimab in advanced cancers. Only in-frame clones appear in the TCRdb table, and some are missing; sequencing was by immunoSEQ multiplex PCR. Among fewer than 90,000 clones, roughly 90% were seen once, and the ten largest hold approximately 0.38%. This sample comprised CD4+ or CD8+ T cells sorted from blood, obtained in a trial of the OX40 agonist ivuxolimab. These receptors all come from an adult with an advanced solid tumor such as melanoma, head and neck, liver or kidney cancer.

The chain employs TRBV7-8 and TRBJ2-7; D tentatively reads TRBD1 or TRBD2 (8 bases each). The CDR3 runs to 17 residues. Germline lookup yields CDR1 SGHVS and CDR2 FQNEAQ. V dropped 1 base and J dropped 8 bases, with 24 bases sitting between them. The CDR3, as DNA: TGTGCCAGCAGCTTAGTCCGATCGGGGGGGACAGGCCCCAAGCAGTACTTC. It codes for CASSLVRSGGTGPKQYF.

The chain links TRBV6-5 to TRBJ2-7; the match to TRBD2 covers 11 bases. Germline loops: CDR1 MNHEY, CDR2 SVGAGI. This CDR3 is 15 amino acids long. After removal of 7 bases from V and 6 bases from J, the junction contained 11 bases not matched to a gene. CDR3 sequence reads: CASTTVSGRALEQYF. Written as DNA, the CDR3 is TGTGCCAGCACAACCGTTAGCGGGAGGGCCCTCGAGCAGTACTTC.

The chain links TRBV27 to TRBJ1-2; no clear D gene. The V and J ends lost 10 bases and 5 bases respectively, with 8 bases between them. The germline gives CDR1 MNHEY, CDR2 SMNVEV (reference sequence). This CDR3 has 10 residues. The CDR3 nucleotides read TGTGCCACGCTCCATTATGGCTACACCTTC. Its translation is CATLHYGYTF.

The chain has TRBV6-1 and TRBJ1-5, with 9 bases matching TRBD1. Per the germline V gene, CDR1 is MNHNS and CDR2 is SASEGT. Germline trimming cut 8 bases from V and 5 bases from J; bases unmatched to any gene: 10. There are 15 residues in the CDR3. CDR3 DNA: TGTGCCAGCTTGGCGGACAGGGGAAGGGATCAGCCCCAGCATTTT. It is translated as CASLADRGRDQPQHF.

The chain links TRBV5-1 to TRBJ1-3; D is possibly TRBD1 (6 bases). Germline V gives CDR1 SGHRS, CDR2 YFSETQ. V lost 3 bases and J lost 0, with 10 bases in between. The CDR3 length is 15 residues. Written as DNA, the CDR3 is TGCGCCAGCAGCTCCGGGGGCGGCTCTGGAAACACCATATATTTT. This codes for CASSSGGGSGNTIYF.

The rearrangement uses TRBV18 and TRBJ2-7; 9 bases are shared with TRBD1. The CDR3 loop spans 15 amino acids. CDR1 is KGHSH and CDR2 is LQKENI in the germline V gene. J gave up 5 bases and V 0 bases, and 5 bases lay outside the gene matches. CDR3 sequence reads: CASSPPGTGLHEQYF. DNA for the CDR3: TGTGCCAGCTCACCACCTGGGACAGGGCTCCACGAGCAGTACTTC.

V is TRBV7-2 and J is TRBJ2-3, with TRBD2 matching over 13 bases. This CDR3 is built from 15 residues. The ends lost 4 bases at V and 5 bases at J; junction bases unmatched: 3. The germline V gene encodes CDR1 SGHTA and CDR2 FQGNSA. CDR3 sequence (DNA): TGTGCCAGCAGCTCCGGACTAGCGGGAGTAGATACGCAGTATTTT. Its translation is CASSSGLAGVDTQYF.

The sample holds one count of this clone. The chain has TRBV21-1 and TRBJ2-7. TRBV21-1 is a known pseudogene. The CDR3 loop spans 11 amino acids. CDR3 loop: CASGRIYEQYF. The CDR3 nucleotides read TGTGCCAGCGGTAGGATCTACGAGCAGTACTTC.

The chain uses TRBV30 and TRBJ2-3; 8 nucleotides match TRBD2. The CDR3 has 14 amino acids. CDR1 is GTSNPN and CDR2 is SVGIG in the germline V gene (reference sequence). V was clipped by 4 bases and J by 4 bases; unmatched bases: 7. CDR3 sequence reads: CAWKKAGVSDTQYF. In DNA form, the CDR3 reads TGTGCCTGGAAAAAAGCGGGAGTGTCAGATACGCAGTATTTT.

The chain combines TRBV19 with TRBJ1-2; perhaps TRBD1 as D (5 bases). Trimming pared 4 bases from V and 2 bases from J, leaving 11 bases between. The length of the CDR3 is 14 residues. In germline, CDR1 is LNHDA, CDR2 SQIVND (reference sequence). CDR3 coding DNA: TGTGCCAGTAGTAACGAATACAGGAACTATGGCTACACCTTC. This sequence encodes CASSNEYRNYGYTF. Based on the CDR3 plus reference TRBV19 and TRBJ1-2, the full variable domain is DGGITQSPKYLFRKEGQNVTLSCEQNLNHDAMYWYRQDPGQGLRLIYYSQIVNDFQKGDIAEGYSVSREKKESFPLTVTSAQKNPTAFYLCASSNEYRNYGYTFGSGTRLTVV.

Regarding this clone: Other DNA sequences in this sample translate to the same CDR3. The chain joins TRBV20-1 to TRBJ2-5; D is ambiguous. Per the germline V gene, CDR1 is DFQATT and CDR2 is SNEGSKA (reference sequence). Trimming shortened V by 4 bases and J by 2 bases, and 2 bases separated the two germline ends. The CDR3 runs to 10 residues. CDR3 sequence: CSATQETQYF. CDR3 sequence (DNA): TGCAGTGCTACTCAAGAGACCCAGTACTTC.

V is TRBV5-4 and J is TRBJ2-2; tentatively, D is TRBD2 (6 bases). Trimming removed 0 bases at V and 1 base at J, with 7 bases between. The CDR3 is 15 amino acids. The V gene's germline CDR1 is SGHNT and CDR2 YYREEE (reference sequence). This CDR3 reads CASSLVGGNTGELFF. CDR3 sequence (DNA): TGTGCCAGCAGCTTGGTGGGGGGGAACACCGGGGAGCTGTTTTTT. Full variable domain (outside the CDR3, taken from reference TRBV5-4 and TRBJ2-2): ETGVTQSPTHLIKTRGQQVTLRCSSQSGHNTVSWYQQALGQGPQFIFQYYREEENGRGNFPPRFSGLQFPNYSSELNVNALELDDSALYLCASSLVGGNTGELFFGEGSRLTVL.

The CDR3 region has the DNA TGTGCCAGCAGCTTCCTAGGGGGGGAAGGCGAGCAGTACTTC. Amino acids: CASSFLGGEGEQYF. The gene calls are TRBV7-2 and TRBJ2-7, with D possibly being TRBD2 (7 bases). V was shortened by 3 bases and J by 6 bases, with 15 bases between the two germline ends. CDR3 length equals 14 residues. The V gene's germline CDR1 is SGHTA and CDR2 FQGNSA.

This chain connects TRBV7-7 to TRBJ2-2; D is uncertain. The CDR3 covers 13 residues. The germline gives CDR1 SSHAT, CDR2 FNYEAQ (reference sequence). The germline V and J ends were trimmed by 5 bases and 4 bases, with 8 bases remaining between them. The CDR3 sequence: CASSTRLTGELFF. In DNA, the CDR3 is TGTGCCAGCAGCACAAGACTCACCGGGGAGCTGTTTTTT.

This chain uses TRBV7-2 with TRBJ2-2; 7 bases are a match to TRBD2. There are 15 residues in the CDR3. The V segment lost 3 bases and the J segment 6 bases; nucleotides outside the gene matches: 7. Germline CDR1 and CDR2: SGHTA and FQGNSA. The DNA for the CDR3 is TGTGCCAGCAGCTTGCTCTCGGCGGGAGCCGGGGAGCTGTTTTTT. Encoded protein: CASSLLSAGAGELFF.

The chain uses TRBV6-5 and TRBJ2-7; D uncertain. This CDR3 contains 14 residues. Trimming cost V 0 bases and J 3 bases, with 9 bases left between them. The V gene's germline CDR1 is MNHEY and CDR2 SVGAGI. This CDR3 is CASSYSGSLYEQYF. CDR3 nucleotide sequence: TGTGCCAGCAGTTACTCGGGCTCTCTCTACGAGCAGTACTTC.

The chain is built from TRBV18 and TRBJ1-1; D unresolved. Germline assignment: CDR1 KGHSH and CDR2 LQKENI. There are 14 residues in the CDR3. Trimming shortened V by 2 bases and J by 0 bases, and 7 bases separated the two germline ends. This CDR3 reads CASSPSQLNTEAFF. The CDR3 DNA is TGTGCCAGCTCACCAAGTCAGTTGAACACTGAAGCTTTCTTT.

The V and J genes are TRBV5-1 and TRBJ2-5; D gene uncertain. Deletions cut 3 bases from V and 5 bases from J, with 17 bases between. The CDR3 runs to 15 residues. The germline V gene encodes CDR1 SGHRS and CDR2 YFSETQ. The CDR3 DNA reads as TGCGCCAGCAGCTCCTCTTTCGTAAGACGGGAGACCCAGTACTTC. It is translated as CASSSSFVRRETQYF.

This clone is a singleton in its sample. Written as DNA, the CDR3 is TGCGCCAGCAGCCAAGGGGGGACAGCTAGGCCCACCGGGGAGCTGTTTTTT. Its translation: CASSQGGTARPTGELFF. V is TRBV4-3 and J is TRBJ2-2, with 7 bases lining up with TRBD1. Losses at the gene ends were 1 base for V and 4 bases for J; bases not matched to a gene: 9. This CDR3 region has 17 residues. Looked up from germline, CDR1 is LGHNA and CDR2 is YSLEER.

The chain joins TRBV2 to TRBJ1-5, with D perhaps TRBD1 (5 bases). Germline V gene data show CDR1 as SNHLY and CDR2 as FYNNEI. This CDR3 region has 12 residues. The V end lost 8 bases, the J end lost 9 bases, and 14 bases lay between the germline ends. The CDR3 nucleotides are TGTGCCAGCGGACAAAACAACTCGCCCCAGCATTTT. Translation: CASGQNNSPQHF. The whole variable domain, filled in from reference TRBV2 and TRBJ1-5, reads EPEVTQTPSHQVTQMGQEVILRCVPISNHLYFYWYRQILGQKVEFLVSFYNNEISEKSEIFDDQFSVERPDGSNFTLKIRSTKLEDSAMYFCASGQNNSPQHFGDGTRLSIL.

J is TRBJ2-2 and V is TRBV28; maybe TRBD1 (6 bases). V lost 6 bases and J lost 3, with 11 bases in between. This CDR3 spans 14 amino acids. Germline lookup yields CDR1 MDHEN and CDR2 SYDVKM. In nucleotides, the CDR3 is TGTGCCAGCAGCTGGGGACAACACACCGGGGAGCTGTTTTTT. Translation gives CASSWGQHTGELFF. Looking up the rest from reference TRBV28 and TRBJ2-2 gives the full variable domain: DVKVTQSSRYLVKRTGEKVFLECVQDMDHENMFWYRQDPGLGLRLIYFSYDVKMKEKGDIPEGYSVSREKKERFSLILESASTNQTSMYLCASSWGQHTGELFFGEGSRLTVL.

The rearrangement uses TRBV7-5 and TRBJ2-5. TRBV7-5 corresponds to a pseudogene. The CDR3 runs 17 residues. This CDR3 is CVRSPTSREGGQETQYF. The CDR3 DNA follows: TGTGTCAGAAGCCCAACCTCCCGAGAGGGGGGACAAGAGACCCAGTACTTC.

This sequence joins TRBV18 and TRBJ1-2; the D is unclear. Trimming pared 2 bases from V and 6 bases from J, leaving 10 bases between. The CDR3 runs to 13 residues. Germline lookup yields CDR1 KGHSH and CDR2 LQKENI. The CDR3 loop is CASSPTTRDGYTF. DNA of the CDR3: TGTGCCAGCTCACCAACGACAAGGGATGGCTACACCTTC.

The chain links TRBV11-2 to TRBJ2-1, with 7 bases identical to TRBD2. Looked up from germline, CDR1 is SGHAT and CDR2 is FQNNGV. This CDR3 comprises 14 residues. With V trimmed by 4 bases and J by 8 bases, 8 bases remained unmatched. CDR3 nucleotides: TGTGCCAGCAGCTGGGGACTAACCCTGGATGAGCAGTTCTTC. This translates into CASSWGLTLDEQFF.

With respect to this clone: Other DNA sequences in the same sample also yield this CDR3. The CDR3 here is CATSRDRGQETQYF. The CDR3 coding sequence is TGTGCCACCAGCAGAGACAGGGGGCAAGAGACCCAGTACTTC. This sequence joins TRBV15 and TRBJ2-5; TRBD1 agrees at 7 bases. Germline V gives CDR1 LNHNV, CDR2 YYDKDF (reference sequence). This CDR3 region has 14 residues. Trimming removed 0 bases from V and 2 bases from J; junction bases left unmatched: 0.

This chain joins TRBV6-4 and TRBJ2-7; maybe TRBD2 (6 bases). Germline-derived CDR1 and CDR2 are MRHNA and SNTAGT. The CDR3 runs 14 residues. V lost 5 bases, J lost 0 bases, and 11 bases lay in between. The chain's CDR3 is CASSRDGSSYEQYF. The CDR3 DNA follows: TGTGCCAGCAGTCGGGACGGGAGCTCCTACGAGCAGTACTTC.

The rearrangement uses TRBV2 and TRBJ2-1, with 8 bases lining up with TRBD2. Germline CDR1 reads SNHLY; CDR2 reads FYNNEI. After removal of 3 bases from V and 7 bases from J, the junction contained 8 bases not matched to a gene. The CDR3 contains 15 residues. DNA for the CDR3: TGTGCCAGCAGTGATGGCGGGAGGATCCGAAATGAGCAGTTCTTC. As protein: CASSDGGRIRNEQFF.